One sample yielded the 14 T cell receptor beta chains listed below, sequenced in a study of blood T cell repertoires in COVID-19. Data came from immunoSEQ multiplex PCR; TCRdb stores just in-frame clones and leaves some out. The data contain a few hundred thousand clones, around 83% of them singletons. Material for sequencing was peripheral blood. The receptors were gathered from a woman aged 45-60 years with acute or convalescent COVID-19.

Only a few counts were recorded for this clone. The genes are TRBV7-2 and TRBJ1-1; tentative D call: TRBD1 (6 bases). Germline-derived CDR1 and CDR2 are SGHTA and FQGNSA. V was trimmed by 4 bases and J by 5 bases, leaving 14 bases between them. The CDR3 loop spans 14 amino acids. CDR3 DNA: TGTGCCAGCAGCTGGGGCCAGGGGAGTACTGAAGCTTTCTTT. Amino acid sequence: CASSWGQGSTEAFF.

The V gene is TRBV7-3, the J gene TRBJ2-1; 7 bases are a match to TRBD2. Per the germline V gene, CDR1 is SGHTA and CDR2 is FQGTGA. The CDR3 consists of 16 residues. Losses at the gene ends were 1 base for V and 4 bases for J; bases not matched to a gene: 7. CDR3 sequence reads: CASSLSGGSKYNEQFF. The CDR3 DNA reads as TGTGCCAGCAGCTTAAGTGGCGGGAGCAAGTACAATGAGCAGTTCTTC.

In this sample, this clone turned up once. The chain combines TRBV3-1 (or the pseudogene TRBV3-2) with TRBJ1-4; a possible D gene is TRBD1 (5 bases). The ends were cut back, 1 base at V and 16 bases at J, with 13 bases in the middle. This CDR3 comprises 12 residues. Germline V gene lookup returns CDR1 LGHDT and CDR2 YNNKEL (reference sequence). The CDR3 coding sequence is TGTGCCAGCAGCCAAGGGGGCCTGGATCCGTTTTTT. Its translation: CASSQGGLDPFF.

This chain joins TRBV14 and TRBJ1-2, with 7 bases aligning to TRBD1. Germline trimming cut 4 bases from V and 2 bases from J; bases unmatched to any gene: 13. Germline assignment: CDR1 SGHDN and CDR2 FVKESK. CDR3 length: 17 residues. CDR3 nucleotide sequence: TGTGCCAGCAGCCCGTGGACAGGCAGAGGGCTGAACTATGGCTACACCTTC. This encodes CASSPWTGRGLNYGYTF.

The V gene is TRBV4-3, the J gene TRBJ1-5; D gene ambiguous. V lost 0 bases, J lost 4 bases, and 10 bases lay in between. The length of the CDR3 is 15 residues. Germline CDR1 is LGHNA and CDR2 is YSLEER. CDR3 bases: TGCGCCAGCAGCCAAGATATACAGTCTAATCAGCCCCAGCATTTT. Amino acids: CASSQDIQSNQPQHF.

In its sample, this clone was seen once. This rearrangement joins TRBV2 to TRBJ2-3; 11 bases align to TRBD2. Per the germline V gene, CDR1 is SNHLY and CDR2 is FYNNEI. The CDR3 runs 15 residues. V trimming: 7 bases; J trimming: 5 bases; junction bases outside the gene matches: 8. The DNA for the CDR3 is TGTGCCAGCAAGACGTATGGACTAGCGGGAGATACGCAGTATTTT. It is translated as CASKTYGLAGDTQYF.

The rearrangement uses TRBV5-1 and TRBJ2-5, with 7 bases aligning to TRBD1. The ends lost 4 bases at V and 1 base at J; junction bases unmatched: 4. The CDR3 covers 14 residues. Germline V gene lookup returns CDR1 SGHRS and CDR2 YFSETQ. The CDR3 region is CASSPRQGQETQYF. The CDR3 DNA reads as TGCGCCAGCAGCCCAAGACAGGGCCAAGAGACCCAGTACTTC.

This clone was counted only a few times. The chain is built from TRBV5-6 and TRBJ1-2; 8 nucleotides line up with TRBD1. Per the germline V gene, CDR1 is SGHDT and CDR2 is YYEEEE. The ends lost 3 bases at V and 6 bases at J; junction bases unmatched: 4. There are 13 residues in the CDR3. The CDR3 spells CASSSLQGDGYTF. In DNA, the CDR3 is TGTGCCAGCAGCTCGCTACAGGGGGATGGCTACACCTTC.

The CDR3, as DNA: TGTGCCACTCTAGACGCCTTCGGGACTGAAGCTTTCTTT. It is translated as CATLDAFGTEAFF. This rearrangement joins TRBV27 to TRBJ1-1; D gene uncertain. V lost 10 bases to trimming and J lost 5 bases, with 17 bases between them. Germline V gene sequence: CDR1 MNHEY, CDR2 SMNVEV (reference sequence). The CDR3 is 13 amino acids.

J is TRBJ2-2 and V is TRBV4-1; possibly TRBD1 for D (5 bases). CDR3 size: 12 residues. Germline CDR1 MGHRA, CDR2 YSYEKL. The germline V and J ends were trimmed by 9 bases and 3 bases, with 8 bases remaining between them. The CDR3 DNA sequence: TGCGCCAGTAGGGGATACACCGGGGAGCTGTTTTTT. Its protein is CASRGYTGELFF.

This chain uses TRBV19 with TRBJ1-4; 8 nucleotides align to TRBD1. Germline V gene lookup returns CDR1 LNHDA and CDR2 SQIVND (reference sequence). Losses at the gene ends were 5 bases for V and 5 bases for J; bases not matched to a gene: 10. The CDR3 runs 16 residues. The CDR3 DNA is TGTGCCAGTAGTTTGAAATCCGGGACAGGAAATGAAAAACTGTTTTTT. Its translation is CASSLKSGTGNEKLFF. The full variable domain, in which reference TRBV19 and TRBJ1-4 provide the parts outside the CDR3, is DGGITQSPKYLFRKEGQNVTLSCEQNLNHDAMYWYRQDPGQGLRLIYYSQIVNDFQKGDIAEGYSVSREKKESFPLTVTSAQKNPTAFYLCASSLKSGTGNEKLFFGSGTQLSVL.

The chain carries TRBV6-4 and TRBJ1-2; D is unclear. The CDR3 runs to 12 residues. Germline V lookup: CDR1 MRHNA, CDR2 SNTAGT. The V end was cut by 10 bases, the J end by 2 bases, with 11 bases between. The chain's CDR3 is CATYPENYGYTF. In DNA form, the CDR3 reads TGTGCCACCTACCCCGAGAACTATGGCTACACCTTC.

In nucleotides, the CDR3 is TGTGCCAGCAGTGAAGGGTACCCTATGCCCCAGCATTTT. Its translation is CASSEGYPMPQHF. The J gene is TRBJ1-5, the V gene TRBV6-1; D is ambiguous. Germline-derived CDR1 and CDR2 are MNHNS and SASEGT. The CDR3 has 13 residues. The V gene lost 1 base and the J gene lost 9 bases, with 10 bases spanning the gap.

CDR3 residues: CASRQTGSGYTF. The CDR3, as DNA: TGTGCCAGCAGACAGACAGGGAGCGGCTACACCTTC. The chain combines TRBV7-2 with TRBJ1-2; 7 positions match TRBD1. CDR1 and CDR2 from the germline V gene are SGHTA and FQGNSA. This CDR3 is built from 12 residues. V shed 6 bases and J 8 bases; nucleotides not matched to a gene: 6. Full variable domain (missing parts from reference TRBV7-2 and TRBJ1-2): GAGVSQSPSNKVTEKGKDVELRCDPISGHTALYWYRQSLGQGLEFLIYFQGNSAPDKSGLPSDRFSAERTGGSVSTLTIQRTQQEDSAVYLCASRQTGSGYTFGSGTRLTVV.